A single sample gave rise to the 26 T cell receptor beta chains below, sequenced in a study of T cell responses to AZD1222 COVID-19 vaccine. Generated by immunoSEQ multiplex PCR, the TCRdb table keeps only in-frame clones and is missing some. The sample holds 100,000 to 120,000 clones, around 90% seen once. The sample here was peripheral blood, taken 28 days after the second AZD1222 dose. The receptors stem from an adult who received the AZD1222 COVID-19 vaccine.

The chain employs TRBV7-3 and TRBJ2-3; maybe TRBD2 (5 bases). In germline, CDR1 is SGHTA, CDR2 FQGTGA. The CDR3 has 14 amino acids. V lost 6 bases and J lost 2, with 12 bases in between. The DNA for the CDR3 is TGTGCCAGCAGGCTAGCTCGAAACACAGATACGCAGTATTTT. It is translated as CASRLARNTDTQYF. Full variable domain (remainder filled in from reference TRBV7-3 and TRBJ2-3): GAGVSQTPSNKVTEKGKYVELRCDPISGHTALYWYRQSLGQGPEFLIYFQGTGAADDSGLPNDRFFAVRPEGSVSTLKIQRTERGDSAVYLCASRLARNTDTQYFGPGTRLTVL.

The chain combines TRBV14 with TRBJ2-7; the match to TRBD2 covers 8 bases. Trimming took 2 bases from V and 5 from J; bases not matched to a gene: 8. Per germline, CDR1 SGHDN and CDR2 FVKESK. The CDR3 runs to 15 residues. CDR3 nucleotide sequence: TGTGCCAGCAGCCAATGGGGACTAGGCGGCGACGAGCAGTACTTC. Protein sequence: CASSQWGLGGDEQYF.

The chain joins TRBV4-2 to TRBJ2-1, with 7 bases lining up with TRBD2. The CDR3 has 16 amino acids. Trimming removed 4 bases from V and 5 bases from J; junction bases left unmatched: 11. Germline loops: CDR1 LGHNA, CDR2 YNFKEQ. The CDR3 bases are TGTGCCAGCAGCCCCGAGGTGGGGAGGGCCAACAATGAGCAGTTCTTC. Its protein is CASSPEVGRANNEQFF.

This chain uses TRBV11-3 with TRBJ2-3, with 8 bases lining up with TRBD2. Unmatched junction bases numbered 3, after V lost 1 base and J lost 0 bases. Per the germline V gene, CDR1 is SGHNT and CDR2 is YENEEA. The CDR3 sequence is 16 residues long. The CDR3 protein is CASSLGLAGSTDTQYF. The DNA for the CDR3 is TGTGCCAGCAGCTTAGGGCTAGCGGGTAGCACAGATACGCAGTATTTT.

This clone was seen once. The gene calls are TRBV6-5 and TRBJ1-1; the D gene is possibly TRBD1 (5 bases). The germline V and J ends were trimmed by 4 bases and 6 bases, with 6 bases remaining between them. Germline-derived CDR1 and CDR2 are MNHEY and SVGAGI. The CDR3 totals 11 residues. The CDR3 DNA sequence: TGTGCCAGCAGTTCGACAGCTGAAGCTTTCTTT. Its protein is CASSSTAEAFF.

The V gene is TRBV29-1, the J gene TRBJ1-2; the D gene is possibly TRBD1 (6 bases). Germline loops: CDR1 SQVTM, CDR2 ANQGSEA. This CDR3 has 12 residues. V was trimmed by 8 bases and J by 4 bases, leaving 14 bases between them. The CDR3 nucleotides read TGCAGCACCCGGACAGAACTCTATGGCTACACCTTC. Its protein product is CSTRTELYGYTF.

The chain combines TRBV19 with TRBJ1-5; TRBD1 is a possible D gene (6 bases). Germline V gene data show CDR1 as LNHDA and CDR2 as SQIVND (reference sequence). This CDR3 is built from 15 residues. V was clipped by 5 bases and J by 1 base, with 12 bases between them. Here the CDR3 reads CASSYRVLSNQPQHF. Written as DNA, the CDR3 is TGTGCCAGTAGTTACAGGGTTTTAAGCAATCAGCCCCAGCATTTT.

V gene TRBV6-5 combines with J gene TRBJ2-5, with D unresolved. Deletions cut 2 bases from V and 5 bases from J, with 12 bases between. Germline V gene sequence: CDR1 MNHEY, CDR2 SVGAGI. The CDR3 extends over 14 amino acids. The CDR3: CASSYALVRETQYF. CDR3 sequence (DNA): TGTGCCAGCAGTTACGCTCTAGTGCGGGAGACCCAGTACTTC.

The CDR3 here is CASGPGTAETDTQYF. CDR3 nucleotides: TGTGCTAGTGGCCCCGGGACAGCCGAAACAGATACGCAGTATTTT. The chain uses TRBV12-5 and TRBJ2-3; 7 bases match TRBD1. V lost 6 bases and J lost 3; bases outside the gene matches: 9. In germline, CDR1 is LGHNT, CDR2 FRNRAP. The CDR3 has 15 residues.

This chain connects TRBV27 to TRBJ2-1, with D tentatively TRBD1 (6 bases). The germline V gene has CDR1 MNHEY and CDR2 SMNVEV (reference sequence). There are 15 residues in the CDR3. V was clipped by 5 bases and J by 3 bases, with 14 bases between them. The CDR3 DNA is TGTGCCAGCAGTCCTCGGACAGTCATCTACAATGAGCAGTTCTTC. Protein product: CASSPRTVIYNEQFF.

V and J are TRBV3-1 (or the pseudogene TRBV3-2) and TRBJ1-4; 9 bases are a match to TRBD1. The CDR3 extends over 16 amino acids. V lost 4 bases, J lost 8 bases, and 11 bases stayed unmatched. The germline V gene encodes CDR1 LGHDT and CDR2 YNNKEL (reference sequence). The CDR3 nucleotides read TGTGCCAGCAGCCCCTCTTGGACAGGGGCTTACGAAAAACTGTTTTTT. This codes for CASSPSWTGAYEKLFF.

The CDR3 sequence is CASSPPWGASAEAFF. The CDR3 coding sequence is TGTGCCAGCTCACCACCGTGGGGGGCGTCCGCTGAAGCTTTCTTT. V and J are TRBV18 and TRBJ1-1, with D possibly matching TRBD1 (6 bases). There are 15 residues in the CDR3. Trimming stripped 0 bases from V and 6 bases from J, with 14 bases between. From germline, CDR1 is KGHSH and CDR2 LQKENI.

The chain joins TRBV9 to TRBJ2-3; weak D call: TRBD1 (5 bases). Germline loops: CDR1 SGDLS, CDR2 YYNGEE. The CDR3 contains 13 residues. Trimming removed 5 bases at V and 2 bases at J, with 9 bases between. The CDR3, as DNA: TGTGCCAGCAGGGACACCTTCACAGATACGCAGTATTTT. It specifies CASRDTFTDTQYF.

The CDR3 DNA is TGTGCCAGCTCACCACGAGGACAGGTGAACTATGGCTACACCTTC. Amino acids: CASSPRGQVNYGYTF. The chain employs TRBV18 and TRBJ1-2; TRBD1 matches at 7 bases. The CDR3 is made up of 15 amino acids. CDR1 and CDR2 (germline): KGHSH, LQKENI. V gave up 1 base and J gave up 2 bases; unmatched junction bases: 4.

The genes are TRBV18 and TRBJ1-2, with 11 bases matching TRBD1. Germline V gene data show CDR1 as KGHSH and CDR2 as LQKENI. The V gene end was trimmed by 5 bases and the J gene end by 6 bases; junction bases not matched to a gene: 8. This CDR3 comprises 15 residues. The CDR3 here is CASSRGDRGRDGYTF. The CDR3 DNA reads TGTGCCAGCTCAAGAGGGGACAGGGGGAGAGATGGCTACACCTTC. Variable domain in full (rest from reference TRBV18 and TRBJ1-2): NAGVMQNPRHLVRRRGQEARLRCSPMKGHSHVYWYRQLPEEGLKFMVYLQKENIIDESGMPKERFSAEFPKEGPSILRIQQVVRGDSAAYFCASSRGDRGRDGYTFGSGTRLTVV.

CDR3 sequence (DNA): TGCAGCGTTCGGGACAACTACAATCAGCCCCAGCATTTT. Its translation is CSVRDNYNQPQHF. This chain joins TRBV29-1 and TRBJ1-5; D may be TRBD1 (6 bases). V gave up 5 bases and J gave up 3 bases, with 11 bases separating them. This CDR3 has 13 residues. Germline V gene lookup returns CDR1 SQVTM and CDR2 ANQGSEA.

This clone has more than one count but fewer than ten. V gene TRBV5-1 combines with J gene TRBJ2-3, with D possibly being TRBD1 (5 bases). Germline CDR1 reads SGHRS; CDR2 reads YFSETQ. The CDR3 consists of 14 residues. V shed 0 bases and J shed 9 bases, with 14 bases lying between them. The CDR3 loop reads CASSLGRGSGTQYF. CDR3 DNA sequence: TGCGCCAGCAGCTTGGGTAGGGGCTCTGGGACGCAGTATTTT.

The V and J genes are TRBV10-1 and TRBJ1-1, with D perhaps matching TRBD1 (6 bases). V gave up 6 bases and J gave up 3 bases, with 11 bases separating them. The CDR3 loop spans 13 amino acids. Germline lookup yields CDR1 WNHNN and CDR2 SYGVQD (reference sequence). CDR3 sequence: CASRTGLDTEAFF. CDR3 nucleotide sequence: TGCGCCAGCAGAACAGGGTTGGACACTGAAGCTTTCTTT.

This clone was counted a few times. V gene TRBV29-1 combines with J gene TRBJ2-3; the D gene could be TRBD1 or TRBD2 (6 bases each). Deletions cut 8 bases from V and 2 bases from J, with 17 bases between. Germline V gene lookup returns CDR1 SQVTM and CDR2 ANQGSEA. The CDR3 spans 14 residues. In DNA, the CDR3 is TGCAGCCTCCTGGCCGGGGGCCTCACAGATACGCAGTATTTT. The encoded protein is CSLLAGGLTDTQYF.

This clone was seen only once. The rearrangement joins TRBV4-2 to TRBJ2-7; D uncertain. CDR3 length: 15 residues. The V end was cut by 3 bases, the J end by 2 bases, with 14 bases between. The germline V gene encodes CDR1 LGHNA and CDR2 YNFKEQ. DNA for the CDR3: TGTGCCAGCAGCCAGGTCGTTGGCGCCGCCTACGAGCAGTACTTC. Its translation: CASSQVVGAAYEQYF.

This chain joins TRBV25-1 and TRBJ1-2, with D unclear. Germline V lookup: CDR1 MGHDK, CDR2 SYGVNS. The ends were cut back, 3 bases at V and 1 base at J, with 9 bases in the middle. The CDR3 covers 14 residues. The CDR3 protein is CASSDSGYNYGYTF. CDR3 bases: TGTGCCAGCAGTGATTCCGGCTATAACTATGGCTACACCTTC.

As for this clone: At one end the junction does not follow the germline gene, possibly because of a read error. V gene TRBV7-7 combines with J gene TRBJ1-2, with D possibly TRBD1 on 5 matching bases. CDR3 length equals 15 residues. Germline V gene data show CDR1 as SSHAT and CDR2 as FNYEAQ (reference sequence). CDR3 residues: CASSLDRGGDYGYTF. The DNA of the CDR3 is TGTGCTAGCAGCTTAGATCGGGGGGGGGACTATGGCTACACCTTC. Drawing the rest from reference TRBV7-7 and TRBJ1-2, the complete variable domain is GAGVSQSPRYKVTKRGQDVTLRCDPISSHATLYWYQQALGQGPEFLTYFNYEAQPDKSGLPSDRFSAERPEGSISTLTIQRTEQRDSAMYRCASSLDRGGDYGYTFGSGTRLTVV.

This clone was counted a single time. This chain uses TRBV2 with TRBJ1-2, with D possibly TRBD1 on 6 matching bases. The V gene lost 4 bases and the J gene lost 8 bases, with 14 bases spanning the gap. CDR1 SNHLY and CDR2 FYNNEI come from the germline V gene. CDR3 size: 13 residues. For the CDR3, the DNA is TGTGCCAGCAGTGTAGTACAGGGCCAGGGCTACACCTTC. This translates into CASSVVQGQGYTF. Full variable domain (remainder filled in from reference TRBV2 and TRBJ1-2): EPEVTQTPSHQVTQMGQEVILRCVPISNHLYFYWYRQILGQKVEFLVSFYNNEISEKSEIFDDQFSVERPDGSNFTLKIRSTKLEDSAMYFCASSVVQGQGYTFGSGTRLTVV.

Worth noting for this clone: Other DNA sequences in this specimen translate into the identical CDR3. The V call is TRBV5-1, the J call TRBJ1-4; no definite D call. CDR1 and CDR2 from the germline V gene are SGHRS and YFSETQ. The CDR3 extends over 15 amino acids. V was clipped by 0 bases and J by 2 bases, with 8 bases between them. The CDR3 DNA sequence: TGCGCCAGCAGCTTGGAGGGTGCCACTAATGAAAAACTGTTTTTT. Translated: CASSLEGATNEKLFF.

This clone was seen only a few times. This CDR3 reads CASSGDRGLFYGYTF. In DNA, the CDR3 is TGTGCCAGCAGTGGGGACAGGGGCCTATTCTATGGCTACACCTTC. V and J are TRBV2 and TRBJ1-2, with 10 positions matching TRBD1. The V segment lost 4 bases and the J segment 4 bases; nucleotides outside the gene matches: 6. Germline loops: CDR1 SNHLY, CDR2 FYNNEI. The CDR3 is made up of 15 amino acids.

The rearrangement links TRBV20-1 to TRBJ1-4; D remains unclear. This CDR3 contains 10 residues. V was shortened by 3 bases and J by 10 bases, with 6 bases between the two germline ends. Germline CDR1 DFQATT, CDR2 SNEGSKA (reference sequence). The DNA of the CDR3 is TGCAGTGCTAGGGCGCCAAAACTGTTTTTT. It encodes CSARAPKLFF.